What follows are 5 T cell receptor beta chains derived from one specimen sequenced in a study of blood T cell repertoires in COVID-19. Profiling relied on immunoSEQ multiplex PCR, and the TCRdb table lists in-frame clones only, not all of them. The sample records a few hundred thousand clones, 70% to 90% being singletons. The specimen sequenced was PBMCs or T cells enriched from blood (not recorded which). Every receptor here comes from a woman between 25 and 40 years old who had recovered from COVID-19.

CDR3 DNA sequence: TGTGCCAGCAGTTTAGCGGGGATTAATTCACCCCTCCACTTT. Translation gives CASSLAGINSPLHF. J is TRBJ1-6 and V is TRBV28; D unclear. The CDR3 loop spans 14 amino acids. The germline V gene encodes CDR1 MDHEN and CDR2 SYDVKM. V lost 2 bases and J 6 bases, leaving 8 bases between the germline ends.

This clone was found a few times. The chain employs TRBV18 and TRBJ1-2; weak D call: TRBD1 (6 bases). The V end was cut by 3 bases, the J end by 2 bases, with 13 bases between. Germline-derived CDR1 and CDR2 are KGHSH and LQKENI. The CDR3 spans 15 residues. CDR3 residues: CASSPRQDKNYGYTF. CDR3 DNA: TGTGCCAGCTCACCTCGACAGGATAAGAACTATGGCTACACCTTC. Variable domain in full (rest from reference TRBV18 and TRBJ1-2): NAGVMQNPRHLVRRRGQEARLRCSPMKGHSHVYWYRQLPEEGLKFMVYLQKENIIDESGMPKERFSAEFPKEGPSILRIQQVVRGDSAAYFCASSPRQDKNYGYTFGSGTRLTVV.

The V gene is TRBV28, the J gene TRBJ1-2; D may be TRBD1 (5 bases). The CDR3 length is 12 residues. V was shortened by 3 bases and J by 4 bases, with 6 bases between the two germline ends. Germline-derived CDR1 and CDR2 are MDHEN and SYDVKM. The CDR3 reads CASSFGAYGYTF. DNA for the CDR3: TGTGCCAGCAGTTTTGGGGCCTATGGCTACACCTTC.

The J gene is TRBJ1-3, the V gene TRBV27, with unresolved D. CDR3 length: 15 residues. Germline-derived CDR1 and CDR2 are MNHEY and SMNVEV (reference sequence). V lost 8 bases, J lost 1 base, and 15 bases lay in between. CDR3: CASGKRRDSGNTIYF. CDR3 DNA: TGTGCCAGCGGAAAACGTCGGGATTCTGGAAACACCATATATTTT.

The V and J genes are TRBV3-1 (or the pseudogene TRBV3-2) and TRBJ2-5; 7 bases align to TRBD2. The germline V gene encodes CDR1 LGHDT and CDR2 YNNKEL (reference sequence). Trimming took 0 bases from V and 5 from J; bases not matched to a gene: 12. CDR3 size: 17 residues. CDR3 DNA sequence: TGTGCCAGCAGCCAAGACCCCGATACTAGCGATTGGGAGACCCAGTACTTC. Residues: CASSQDPDTSDWETQYF.